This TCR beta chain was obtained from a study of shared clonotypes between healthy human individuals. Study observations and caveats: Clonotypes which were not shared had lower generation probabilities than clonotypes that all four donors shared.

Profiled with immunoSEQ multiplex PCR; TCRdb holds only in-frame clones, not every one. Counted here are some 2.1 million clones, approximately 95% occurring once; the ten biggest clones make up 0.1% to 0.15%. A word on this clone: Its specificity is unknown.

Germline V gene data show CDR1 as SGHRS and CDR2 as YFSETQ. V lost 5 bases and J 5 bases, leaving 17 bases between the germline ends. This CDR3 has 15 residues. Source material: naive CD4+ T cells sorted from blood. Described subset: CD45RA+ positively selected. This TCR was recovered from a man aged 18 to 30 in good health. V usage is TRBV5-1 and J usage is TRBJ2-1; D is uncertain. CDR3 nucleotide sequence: TGCGCCAGCAGTCCGATCGGTACGGATAACAATGAGCAGTTCTTC. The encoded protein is CASSPIGTDNNEQFF.